This note documents a single T cell receptor (beta chain) sequence. Trimming removed 2 bases from V and 0 bases from J, with 8 bases in between. Germline V lookup: CDR1 WSHSY, CDR2 SAAADI. The CDR3 has 15 amino acids. This sample is part of a study of shared clonotypes between healthy human individuals. Only in-frame clones appear in the TCRdb table, and some are missing; sequencing was by immunoSEQ multiplex PCR. The table has fewer than 650,000 clones, around 76% seen once. The sample taken for sequencing was PBMCs. V is TRBV10-2 and J is TRBJ1-3; D is unresolved. The origin of this receptor is a woman between 40 and 55 years old in good health. Some clones in this sample may be carry-over from other donors' samples. In DNA form, the CDR3 reads TGCGCCAGCAGTGAGAGGGTATTCTCTGGAAACACCATATATTTT. Translation gives CASSERVFSGNTIYF.